This T cell receptor (beta chain) was sequenced for a study of cytomegalovirus exposure and HLA in healthy donors. Study results and limitations: 87-base-pair reads could not separate some V segments, including TRBV6-2 and TRBV6-3.

The CDR3 length is 15 residues. The V and J ends lost 3 bases and 7 bases, in that order; junction bases with no gene match: 6. CDR1 is MNHEY and CDR2 is SMNVEV in the germline V gene (reference sequence). Primers: 60 Vbeta forward and 13 Jbeta reverse. Measured with immunoSEQ multiplex PCR; TCRdb has only the in-frame clones, and not every one. The sample shows roughly 160,000 clones, around 85% of them seen only once. This clone was counted a single time. Its antigen remains unidentified. This TCR was recovered from a man in his forties in good health and CMV-seronegative. The sequenced sample consisted of PBMCs. This chain uses TRBV27 with TRBJ1-4, with TRBD1 identical over 9 bases. The CDR3 region has the DNA TGTGCCAGCAGTTTTAACAGGGGGCCCACTGAAAAACTGTTTTTT. This codes for CASSFNRGPTEKLFF.